Each of the 24 T cell receptor beta chains below was sequenced from the same sample in a study of regulatory T cells in long-lasting Graves disease. For TCR beta, libraries came from iRepertoire HTBI primers and Arm-PCR of CDR3 regions. In TCRdb, the multiplex PCR reads were re-called with MiXCR into one record per CDR3 protein. This table holds roughly 610,000 distinct CDR3 sequences, approximately 15% found once. Time point noted: newly diagnosed GD, antithyroid drugs for less than 3 months. The TCR library was made from RNA extracted from PBMCs. This sample also belongs to another study, concerning T cells in Graves' hyperthyroidism and ophthalmopathy.

Sequencing used peripheral blood mononuclear cells (PBMCs), obtained at new diagnosis, from a patient treated with antithyroid drugs. The receptors were gathered from a woman between 25 and 40 years old with Graves disease.

This clonotype showed up many times. CDR3 DNA sequence: TGTGCCAGCAGCCGTCAGACTACAGGGTCCACTGAAGCTTTCTTT. Translation gives CASSRQTTGSTEAFF. The J gene is TRBJ1-1, the V gene TRBV12-3 or TRBV12-4; maybe TRBD1 (6 bases). Trimming stripped 6 bases from V and 4 bases from J, with 18 bases between. The CDR3 is 15 residues long.

This clonotype was observed many times. V usage is TRBV2 and J usage is TRBJ2-1; D perhaps matches TRBD2 (5 bases). This CDR3 is built from 13 residues. V shed 8 bases and J shed 8 bases, with 16 bases lying between them. The germline V gene has CDR1 SNHLY and CDR2 FYNNEI. CDR3 sequence reads: CASCGRERDEQFF. The CDR3 coding sequence is TGTGCCAGCTGCGGGCGAGAGAGGGATGAGCAGTTCTTC.

There are many counts of this clonotype. The chain has TRBV5-5 and TRBJ2-5; D is ambiguous. Germline V gene lookup returns CDR1 SGHKS and CDR2 YYEKEE (reference sequence). The CDR3 loop spans 13 amino acids. Trimming left V 0 bases short and J 7 bases short, with 10 bases between. In DNA, the CDR3 is TGTGCCAGCAGCTTGGGGGATACCGGGACCCAGTACTTC. This sequence encodes CASSLGDTGTQYF.

This clonotype was counted many times. The CDR3 DNA is TGTGCCAGCAGCCAAGATTCAAGACAGGGGGTAGGCACTGAAGCTTTCTTT. Its translation is CASSQDSRQGVGTEAFF. V is TRBV14 and J is TRBJ1-1; 9 bases are a match to TRBD1. Per the germline V gene, CDR1 is SGHDN and CDR2 is FVKESK. The CDR3 runs 17 residues. V lost 0 bases to trimming and J lost 4 bases; unmatched junction nucleotides: 9.

This clonotype was picked up many times. The rearrangement links TRBV20-1 to TRBJ1-1, with unresolved D. The V gene's germline CDR1 is DFQATT and CDR2 SNEGSKA (reference sequence). This CDR3 has 15 amino acids. V was clipped by 0 bases and J by 10 bases, with 21 bases between them. Here the CDR3 reads CSARDIRWPTLGAFF. The CDR3 DNA is TGCAGTGCTAGAGATATCCGTTGGCCAACACTGGGAGCTTTCTTT.

This chain connects TRBV30 to TRBJ1-6; D might be TRBD1 (5 bases). Germline V gives CDR1 GTSNPN, CDR2 SVGIG (reference sequence). The V gene lost 4 bases and the J gene lost 7 bases, with 11 bases spanning the gap. There are 13 residues in the CDR3. As DNA, the CDR3 is TGTGCCTGGAAAAGACAGCGAAATTCACCCCTCCACTTT. The encoded protein is CAWKRQRNSPLHF.

At least ten counts were recorded for this clonotype. This rearrangement joins TRBV19 to TRBJ1-1; D uncertain. Trimming cost V 8 bases and J 0 bases, with 10 bases left between them. CDR1 is LNHDA, CDR2 SQIVND, per germline (reference sequence). This CDR3 region has 13 residues. This CDR3 reads CASQTTLNTEAFF. The CDR3 DNA follows: TGTGCCAGTCAAACCACCCTGAACACTGAAGCTTTCTTT.

This clonotype came up many times. This chain joins TRBV7-9 and TRBJ1-1; D is uncertain. Trimming took off 5 bases at V and 0 bases at J, with 10 bases between the two ends. Germline V CDR1 and CDR2: SEHNR, FQNEAQ (reference sequence). The CDR3 is made up of 14 amino acids. The CDR3 nucleotides are TGTGCCAGCAGCCGACCAGGAGTGAACACTGAAGCTTTCTTT. This gives the protein CASSRPGVNTEAFF.

The genes are TRBV20-1 and TRBJ2-5; D perhaps matches TRBD1 (5 bases). Germline V gene data show CDR1 as DFQATT and CDR2 as SNEGSKA (reference sequence). With 6 bases removed from V and 3 bases from J, the gap between germline ends came to 11 bases. This CDR3 is 12 amino acids long. CDR3 nucleotides: TGCAGTGCCCGGACATACAAAGAGACCCAGTACTTC. It encodes CSARTYKETQYF.

This clonotype was observed a few times. V is TRBV5-5 and J is TRBJ2-1, with D possibly matching TRBD2 (7 bases). The germline gives CDR1 SGHKS, CDR2 YYEKEE (reference sequence). V was pared by 0 bases and J by 5 bases, with 12 bases between. The CDR3 totals 15 residues. This CDR3 is CASSLGAGQNNEQFF. DNA of the CDR3: TGTGCCAGCAGCTTGGGAGCGGGACAAAACAATGAGCAGTTCTTC.

This clonotype was detected ten times or more. This rearrangement joins TRBV6-5 to TRBJ2-5; 8 bases map to TRBD1. V was clipped by 0 bases and J by 3 bases; unmatched bases: 3. This CDR3 is built from 15 residues. The V gene's germline CDR1 is MNHEY and CDR2 SVGAGI. For the CDR3, the DNA is TGTGCCAGCAGTTACTCGAACAGGGGGAAAGAGACCCAGTACTTC. Translation: CASSYSNRGKETQYF.

This chain joins TRBV6-1 and TRBJ2-7, with TRBD1 as a possible D gene (6 bases). Trimming removed 7 bases at V and 2 bases at J, with 15 bases between. CDR1 and CDR2 from the germline V gene are MNHNS and SASEGT. The CDR3 has 14 residues. CDR3 nucleotides: TGTGCCAGCACAGGGACACATGCCCCCTACGAGCAGTACTTC. Its protein is CASTGTHAPYEQYF.

This clonotype was recorded at least ten times. CDR3 sequence reads: CASSFDPRGGQTGELFF. For the CDR3, the DNA is TGTGCCAGCAGTTTCGACCCCCGCGGGGGTCAGACCGGGGAGCTGTTTTTT. This rearrangement joins TRBV6-5 to TRBJ2-2; TRBD2 matches 7 bases. The CDR3 covers 17 residues. Trimming took 4 bases from V and 5 from J; bases not matched to a gene: 13. Germline V CDR1 and CDR2: MNHEY, SVGAGI.

This clonotype was detected ten times or more. This chain joins TRBV24-1 and TRBJ2-5; D is unresolved. V was cut by 4 bases and J by 4 bases, with 12 bases left in between. Germline CDR1 is KGHDR and CDR2 is SFDVKD. This CDR3 contains 14 residues. The CDR3 protein is CATSDPTSIETQYF. In nucleotides, the CDR3 is TGTGCCACCAGTGACCCTACGTCAATAGAGACCCAGTACTTC.

In regard to this clonotype: A read error may be the cause here, since a much bigger clone is one base away. This chain joins TRBV10-3 and TRBJ1-1, with 8 bases aligning to TRBD1. The germline V gene has CDR1 ENHRY and CDR2 SYGVKD. CDR3 length: 14 residues. The DNA of the CDR3 is TGTGTCATCAGGGCGACAGGGGTAGAAACTGAAGCTTTCTTT. Translated: CVIRATGVETEAFF.

This clonotype was counted between two and nine times. The J gene is TRBJ2-3, the V gene TRBV20-1; D uncertain. Trimming shortened V by 3 bases and J by 7 bases, and 5 bases separated the two germline ends. The CDR3 spans 10 residues. Germline V CDR1 and CDR2: DFQATT, SNEGSKA (reference sequence). CDR3 bases: TGCAGTGCTAGGGGTTATACGCAGTATTTT. It is translated as CSARGYTQYF.

This chain uses TRBV5-1 with TRBJ1-1, with 12 nucleotides matching TRBD1. J gave up 0 bases and V 4 bases, and 7 bases lay outside the gene matches. Germline CDR1 SGHRS, CDR2 YFSETQ. The CDR3 runs to 17 residues. In nucleotides, the CDR3 is TGCGCCAGCAGCATGGGACAGGGGGCGGCGGTGAACACTGAAGCTTTCTTT. Amino acids: CASSMGQGAAVNTEAFF.

The CDR3 sequence is CASSQGMGADTQYF. The CDR3 DNA sequence: TGTGCCAGCAGCCAAGGAATGGGGGCAGATACGCAGTATTTT. The V and J genes are TRBV3-1 and TRBJ2-3, with D perhaps being TRBD1 or TRBD2 (5 bases each). The ends were cut back, 1 base at V and 4 bases at J, with 9 bases in the middle. Per germline, CDR1 LGHDT and CDR2 YNNKEL (reference sequence). This CDR3 comprises 14 residues.

This chain links TRBV24-1 with TRBJ2-1; D uncertain. Germline values: CDR1 KGHDR, CDR2 SFDVKD. The ends were cut back, 9 bases at V and 7 bases at J, with 9 bases in the middle. The CDR3 consists of 11 residues. The CDR3 sequence: CATQVRNEQFF. The CDR3, as DNA: TGTGCCACCCAGGTACGAAATGAGCAGTTCTTC.

This clonotype occurred a few times. The chain carries TRBV14 and TRBJ2-7; D remains unclear. There are 14 residues in the CDR3. CDR1 and CDR2 from the germline V gene are SGHDN and FVKESK. Trimming removed 2 bases at V and 1 base at J, with 9 bases between. The CDR3 DNA reads as TGTGCCAGCAGCCAAAGGGTGGATTCCTACGAGCAGTACTTC. This codes for CASSQRVDSYEQYF.

This sequence joins TRBV11-2 and TRBJ2-7; TRBD1 might be the D (5 bases). V was cut by 5 bases and J by 0 bases, with 17 bases left in between. Germline loops: CDR1 SGHAT, CDR2 FQNNGV. The CDR3 consists of 16 residues. CDR3: CASSATRWGTSYEQYF. CDR3 nucleotide sequence: TGTGCCAGCAGCGCTACCCGATGGGGCACCTCCTACGAGCAGTACTTC.

The CDR3 nucleotides read TGTGCCAGCAGTTCATACGGACAGGGGTACAATGAGCAGTTCTTC. It codes for CASSSYGQGYNEQFF. The chain combines TRBV27 with TRBJ2-1, with 9 positions matching TRBD1. This CDR3 region has 15 residues. V lost 4 bases, J lost 4 bases, and 5 bases stayed unmatched. CDR1 and CDR2 (germline): MNHEY, SMNVEV (reference sequence).

On this clonotype: Being one base from a much bigger clone, this may be a read error. The chain couples TRBV7-6 to TRBJ2-4; D is perhaps TRBD2 (5 bases). Trimming took off 6 bases at V and 7 bases at J, with 16 bases between the two ends. This CDR3 is built from 14 residues. Germline CDR1 is SGHVS and CDR2 is FNYEAQ. The CDR3 sequence: CASSLDLRANIQYF. CDR3 bases: TGTGCCAGCAGTTTGGACCTGAGGGCGAACATTCAGTACTTC. The whole variable domain, remainder taken from reference TRBV7-6 and TRBJ2-4, is GAGVSQSPRYKVTKRGQDVALRCDPISGHVSLYWYRQALGQGPEFLTYFNYEAQQDKSGLPNDRFSAERPEGSISTLTIQRTEQRDSAMYRCASSLDLRANIQYFGAGTRLSVL.

The chain joins TRBV20-1 to TRBJ2-3, with 8 nucleotides matching TRBD2. The CDR3 has 14 amino acids. Germline V gene lookup returns CDR1 DFQATT and CDR2 SNEGSKA (reference sequence). J was trimmed by 3 bases and V by 1 base; bases with no gene match: 3. This chain's CDR3 is CSARAPGGTDTQYF. The CDR3 bases are TGCAGTGCTAGAGCCCCGGGAGGGACAGATACGCAGTATTTT.